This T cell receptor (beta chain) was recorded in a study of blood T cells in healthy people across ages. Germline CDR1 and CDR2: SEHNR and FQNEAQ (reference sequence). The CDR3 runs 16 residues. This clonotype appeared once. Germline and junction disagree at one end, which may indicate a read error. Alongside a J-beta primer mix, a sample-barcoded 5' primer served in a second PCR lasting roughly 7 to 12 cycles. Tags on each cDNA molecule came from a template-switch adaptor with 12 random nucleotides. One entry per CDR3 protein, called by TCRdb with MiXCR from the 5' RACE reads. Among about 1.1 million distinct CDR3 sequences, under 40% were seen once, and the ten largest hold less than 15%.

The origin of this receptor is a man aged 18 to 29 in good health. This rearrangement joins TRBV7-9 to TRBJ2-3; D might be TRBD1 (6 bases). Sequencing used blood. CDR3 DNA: TGTGCCAGCAGCTGGACAGCTCCCCAGGTCACAGATACGCGGTATTTT. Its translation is CASSWTAPQVTDTRYF.